Below, 27 T cell receptor beta chains from the same sample are listed, as sequenced in a study of OX40 agonist ivuxolimab in advanced cancers. TCRdb's table, derived via immunoSEQ multiplex PCR, lists solely in-frame clones and lacks some. Seen here are about 90,000 clones, around 91% observed once, and the top ten hold around 0.16%. The specimen comprised CD4+ or CD8+ T cells sorted from blood, sampled in a trial of the OX40 agonist ivuxolimab. All receptors derive from an adult with an advanced solid tumor such as melanoma, head and neck, liver or kidney cancer.

The chain has TRBV6-6 and TRBJ2-3; perhaps TRBD1 as D (6 bases). Germline V gene sequence: CDR1 MNHNY, CDR2 SVGAGI (reference sequence). Deletions cut 6 bases from V and 5 bases from J, with 12 bases between. This CDR3 spans 13 amino acids. The CDR3 DNA follows: TGTGCCAGCAGGAACACAGGGTTAGATACGCAGTATTTT. Its protein product is CASRNTGLDTQYF.

The CDR3, as DNA: TGTGCCAGCAGTGCGCGCACATTAGGATACATGAACACTGAAGCTTTCTTT. It encodes CASSARTLGYMNTEAFF. The chain is built from TRBV2 and TRBJ1-1; D gene uncertain. Per germline, CDR1 SNHLY and CDR2 FYNNEI. The length of the CDR3 is 17 residues. The V end lost 4 bases, the J end lost 0 bases, and 18 bases lay between the germline ends.

The rearrangement joins TRBV10-2 to TRBJ2-2; maybe TRBD1 (5 bases). The CDR3 loop spans 15 amino acids. V was shortened by 1 base and J by 8 bases, with 14 bases between the two germline ends. Germline CDR1 WSHSY, CDR2 SAAADI. CDR3 residues: CASSEFVAGPGELFF. In DNA, the CDR3 is TGCGCCAGCAGTGAGTTTGTAGCAGGGCCTGGGGAGCTGTTTTTT.

The rearrangement links TRBV18 to TRBJ1-2; no clear D. CDR3 length: 13 amino acids. Germline V CDR1 and CDR2: KGHSH, LQKENI. The V gene lost 3 bases and the J gene lost 1 base, with 6 bases spanning the gap. CDR3 residues: CASSPADNYGYTF. CDR3 nucleotide sequence: TGTGCCAGCTCACCGGCGGATAACTATGGCTACACCTTC.

The sample holds a few counts of this clone. The V gene is TRBV19, the J gene TRBJ2-7; D is perhaps TRBD1 or TRBD2 (5 bases each). This CDR3 has 14 amino acids. Trimming left V 6 bases short and J 6 bases short, with 18 bases between. CDR1 and CDR2 from the germline V gene are LNHDA and SQIVND (reference sequence). CDR3 in amino acids: CASSSWDAPFEQYF. The CDR3 DNA reads as TGTGCCAGTAGCTCCTGGGACGCACCCTTCGAGCAGTACTTC.

This chain links TRBV5-1 with TRBJ2-7, with 9 positions matching TRBD2. The CDR3 loop spans 14 amino acids. J gave up 4 bases and V 3 bases, and 5 bases lay outside the gene matches. Per the germline V gene, CDR1 is SGHRS and CDR2 is YFSETQ. For the CDR3, the DNA is TGCGCCAGCAGCTCCTTAGCGGGGGTATACGAGCAGTACTTC. It translates to CASSSLAGVYEQYF.

The chain uses TRBV6-6 and TRBJ2-5, with 7 bases fitting TRBD1. CDR3 length equals 13 residues. The junction had 4 bases not matched to a gene; V was cut back by 6 bases and J by 3 bases. Germline V CDR1 and CDR2: MNHNY, SVGAGI (reference sequence). Here the CDR3 reads CASSPGQKETQYF. CDR3 nucleotides: TGTGCCAGCAGCCCGGGACAGAAAGAGACCCAGTACTTC.

The V and J genes are TRBV15 and TRBJ2-3; unclear D gene. The germline V gene encodes CDR1 LNHNV and CDR2 YYDKDF (reference sequence). The CDR3 totals 12 residues. V lost 6 bases and J lost 2, with 6 bases in between. The CDR3 DNA reads TGTGCCACCAGTTGGGACACAGATACGCAGTATTTT. Its translation: CATSWDTDTQYF.

This chain links TRBV7-2 with TRBJ1-1; 9 bases line up with TRBD1. J was trimmed by 5 bases and V by 5 bases; bases with no gene match: 15. Germline-derived CDR1 and CDR2 are SGHTA and FQGNSA. The CDR3 covers 17 residues. CDR3 loop: CASSPIGGQGRKTEAFF. As DNA, the CDR3 is TGTGCCAGCAGCCCCATAGGCGGACAGGGGAGGAAAACTGAAGCTTTCTTT. Drawing the rest from reference TRBV7-2 and TRBJ1-1, the complete variable domain is GAGVSQSPSNKVTEKGKDVELRCDPISGHTALYWYRQSLGQGLEFLIYFQGNSAPDKSGLPSDRFSAERTGGSVSTLTIQRTQQEDSAVYLCASSPIGGQGRKTEAFFGQGTRLTVV.

The J gene is TRBJ1-2, the V gene TRBV2, with D possibly being TRBD1 (5 bases). Germline V gene sequence: CDR1 SNHLY, CDR2 FYNNEI. Trimming shortened V by 3 bases and J by 12 bases, and 14 bases separated the two germline ends. This CDR3 is built from 12 residues. CDR3 sequence: CASSDWRGEDTF. CDR3 bases: TGTGCCAGCAGTGATTGGCGGGGGGAGGACACCTTC.

The V and J genes are TRBV11-2 and TRBJ2-7, with TRBD2 identical over 11 bases. V lost 3 bases, J lost 1 base, and 5 bases stayed unmatched. Germline V lookup: CDR1 SGHAT, CDR2 FQNNGV. This CDR3 region has 16 residues. CDR3 DNA sequence: TGTGCCAGCAGCTTCTTTTCTAGCGGGAGGTCCTACGAGCAGTACTTC. It translates to CASSFFSSGRSYEQYF.

CDR3 nucleotides: TGCAGCGTTGTCGCGCCTCCGCCGGATGGCTACACCTTC. Protein sequence: CSVVAPPPDGYTF. The rearrangement joins TRBV29-1 to TRBJ1-2; D is undetermined. Germline values: CDR1 SQVTM, CDR2 ANQGSEA. The CDR3 consists of 13 residues. The V gene lost 4 bases and the J gene lost 6 bases, with 15 bases spanning the gap.

The chain is built from TRBV30 and TRBJ2-1, with TRBD1 as a possible D gene (6 bases). CDR1 and CDR2 (germline): GTSNPN, SVGIG (reference sequence). The V end lost 5 bases, the J end lost 15 bases, and 17 bases lay between the germline ends. This CDR3 has 11 amino acids. In DNA, the CDR3 is TGTGCCTGGCGACAGGTCCCCTCCCTGTTCTTC. This encodes CAWRQVPSLFF.

The genes are TRBV7-8 and TRBJ1-1; 7 bases line up with TRBD1. The germline CDR1 and CDR2 sequences are SGHVS and FQNEAQ. This CDR3 contains 14 residues. Trimming removed 4 bases from V and 4 bases from J; junction bases left unmatched: 6. CDR3 DNA sequence: TGTGCCAGCAGCTGGAGGGGGCTGGGCACTGAAGCTTTCTTT. Its protein is CASSWRGLGTEAFF. The whole variable domain, remainder taken from reference TRBV7-8 and TRBJ1-1, is GAGVSQSPRYKVAKRGQDVALRCDPISGHVSLFWYQQALGQGPEFLTYFQNEAQLDKSGLPSDRFFAERPEGSVSTLKIQRTQQEDSAVYLCASSWRGLGTEAFFGQGTRLTVV.

The table lists this clone with a count of one. J is TRBJ2-5 and V is TRBV5-6; a possible D gene is TRBD1 (5 bases). V gave up 4 bases and J gave up 3 bases, with 19 bases separating them. CDR3 length equals 16 residues. Germline values: CDR1 SGHDT, CDR2 YYEEEE. In nucleotides, the CDR3 is TGTGCCAGCAGCCCGACCCTAAACAGGACCGAAGAGACCCAGTACTTC. Translation: CASSPTLNRTEETQYF.

The rearrangement links TRBV28 to TRBJ2-1; TRBD2 might be the D (5 bases). V dropped 2 bases and J dropped 8 bases, with 16 bases sitting between them. Germline V gene data show CDR1 as MDHEN and CDR2 as SYDVKM. The CDR3 contains 15 residues. CDR3 sequence reads: CASSLGRAAFDEQFF. CDR3 in DNA: TGTGCCAGCAGTTTAGGTCGAGCGGCCTTTGATGAGCAGTTCTTC.

This chain joins TRBV6-5 and TRBJ1-6, with 7 bases that match TRBD1. Trimming removed 2 bases from V and 6 bases from J; junction bases left unmatched: 4. The CDR3 length is 15 residues. Germline CDR1 is MNHEY and CDR2 is SVGAGI. CDR3 sequence: CASSYRGQVNSPLHF. The CDR3 DNA reads TGTGCCAGCAGTTACAGGGGGCAGGTTAATTCACCCCTCCACTTT.

The chain joins TRBV11-2 to TRBJ1-2; a weak D match, TRBD1 (6 bases). The V and J ends lost 3 bases and 4 bases respectively, with 12 bases between them. In germline, CDR1 is SGHAT, CDR2 FQNNGV. The CDR3 is 14 amino acids. CDR3 nucleotides: TGTGCCAGCAGCTTTGGGGGCAGAGGCTATGGCTACACCTTC. Translating it yields CASSFGGRGYGYTF.

This clone was detected only a few times. The CDR3 reads CASSLSLTQGIRGTDTQYF. The CDR3 DNA reads TGTGCCAGCAGCCTCTCCTTAACGCAGGGAATAAGAGGCACAGATACGCAGTATTTT. V is TRBV28 and J is TRBJ2-3, with D possibly matching TRBD1 (5 bases). V lost 6 bases and J lost 1, with 26 bases in between. CDR3 size: 19 residues. Germline loops: CDR1 MDHEN, CDR2 SYDVKM.

The rearrangement joins TRBV6-5 to TRBJ1-1, with D unresolved. CDR1 is MNHEY and CDR2 is SVGAGI in the germline V gene. This CDR3 spans 13 amino acids. V lost 6 bases and J lost 0, with 8 bases in between. The chain's CDR3 is CASRRSVNTEAFF. CDR3 DNA sequence: TGTGCCAGCAGGAGAAGCGTGAACACTGAAGCTTTCTTT.

This chain uses TRBV6-5 with TRBJ2-2; 9 bases fit TRBD2. The J segment lost 5 bases and the V segment lost 6 bases, leaving 7 bases of the junction unmatched. The CDR3 is 15 amino acids. Germline loops: CDR1 MNHEY, CDR2 SVGAGI. In DNA, the CDR3 is TGTGCCAGCAGCTTTAGCGGGAGAACAACCGGGGAGCTGTTTTTT. Translating gives CASSFSGRTTGELFF.

The V call is TRBV5-6, the J call TRBJ2-6; D uncertain. The CDR3 length is 15 residues. V dropped 4 bases and J dropped 0 bases, with 8 bases sitting between them. Germline loops: CDR1 SGHDT, CDR2 YYEEEE. CDR3 region: CASSAVNSGANVLTF. DNA of the CDR3: TGTGCCAGCAGCGCAGTTAACTCTGGGGCCAACGTCCTGACTTTC.

V usage is TRBV6-1 and J usage is TRBJ1-3, with a tentative D call TRBD1 (5 bases). Germline values: CDR1 MNHNS, CDR2 SASEGT. V lost 10 bases and J 0 bases, leaving 13 bases between the germline ends. The CDR3 length is 14 residues. CDR3: CATGTVRSGNTIYF. The CDR3 DNA is TGTGCCACCGGGACGGTCCGCTCTGGAAACACCATATATTTT.

The chain uses TRBV9 and TRBJ2-3; TRBD1 matches at 7 bases. The CDR3 consists of 16 residues. J lost 8 bases, V lost 3 bases, and 15 bases had no gene match. Per germline, CDR1 SGDLS and CDR2 YYNGEE. The DNA of the CDR3 is TGTGCCAGCAGCGCCCACGACAGGGTAGGCCCCGGTACGCAGTATTTT. Amino acids: CASSAHDRVGPGTQYF.

This clone showed up just once. This rearrangement joins TRBV14 to TRBJ2-1, with D unresolved. V lost 0 bases and J 4 bases, leaving 13 bases between the germline ends. The CDR3 sequence is 16 residues long. Germline CDR1 and CDR2: SGHDN and FVKESK. CDR3 coding DNA: TGTGCCAGCAGCCAAGATCTGGCGCTGGGTTACAATGAGCAGTTCTTC. Protein product: CASSQDLALGYNEQFF.

J is TRBJ2-2 and V is TRBV19, with D perhaps assigned TRBD1 or TRBD2 (6 bases each). CDR1 is LNHDA, CDR2 SQIVND, per germline (reference sequence). V shed 7 bases and J shed 4 bases, with 16 bases lying between them. The CDR3 length is 15 residues. The CDR3 DNA sequence: TGTGCCAGTACGGAGGGGGTTAGTCCCACCGGGGAGCTGTTTTTT. Its translation: CASTEGVSPTGELFF.

The chain uses TRBV6-1 and TRBJ1-5; D not resolved. This CDR3 spans 13 amino acids. Trimming took 1 base from V and 4 from J, leaving 5 bases between them. Germline CDR1 MNHNS, CDR2 SASEGT. CDR3 sequence: CASSEGVNQPQHF. The CDR3 DNA reads as TGTGCCAGCAGTGAAGGGGTGAATCAGCCCCAGCATTTT.